This T cell receptor beta chain was identified during a study of blood T cell repertoires in COVID-19. As for the study in general: Collection of acute and convalescent COVID-19 samples took place in the United States, Italy and Spain. Sample material is recorded as cDNA or gDNA derived from T cells, B-cell-depleted T cells, or PBMCs.

The V gene's germline CDR1 is SGHNT and CDR2 YYREEE (reference sequence). The J segment lost 0 bases and the V segment lost 5 bases, leaving 5 bases of the junction unmatched. The CDR3 has 14 amino acids. The protocol was immunoSEQ multiplex PCR, while the TCRdb copy is restricted to in-frame clones and leaves out a portion. This table holds around 67,000 clones, about 90% found once. The table lists this clone with a few counts. The chain joins TRBV5-4 to TRBJ2-7; 7 bases are a match to TRBD1. This TCR derives from a human donor in a cohort sampled during active COVID-19. The sequenced material came from peripheral blood. The CDR3 here is CASRRQGSSYEQYF. The CDR3, as DNA: TGTGCCAGCAGGCGACAGGGTAGCTCCTACGAGCAGTACTTC.